A single sample is the source of the 28 T cell receptor beta chains below, sequenced in a study of shared clonotypes between healthy human individuals. Profiling relied on immunoSEQ multiplex PCR, and the TCRdb table lists in-frame clones only, not all of them. The sample lists over 2 million clones; approximately 90% were seen once. Sequencing was performed on naive CD4+ T cells from PBMCs. Stated subset: CD45RA+ positively selected. The receptors here all came from a man between 18 and 29 years old in good health. Some clones in this sample may be carry-over from other donors' samples.

This chain uses TRBV5-1 with TRBJ1-1, with D perhaps matching TRBD1 (5 bases). The germline gives CDR1 SGHRS, CDR2 YFSETQ. V was clipped by 3 bases and J by 6 bases, with 18 bases between them. The CDR3 contains 15 residues. The CDR3 nucleotides read TGCGCCAGCAGCTCCGGACCCCGGGGGACCCCTGAAGCTTTCTTT. It translates to CASSSGPRGTPEAFF.

V and J are TRBV7-6 and TRBJ1-2; a possible D gene is TRBD1 (6 bases). V dropped 2 bases and J dropped 7 bases, with 11 bases sitting between them. Looked up from germline, CDR1 is SGHVS and CDR2 is FNYEAQ. The length of the CDR3 is 13 residues. This CDR3 is CASSLRQAAGYTF. The CDR3 DNA follows: TGTGCCAGCAGCTTAAGACAGGCGGCTGGCTACACCTTC. Looking up the rest from reference TRBV7-6 and TRBJ1-2 gives the full variable domain: GAGVSQSPRYKVTKRGQDVALRCDPISGHVSLYWYRQALGQGPEFLTYFNYEAQQDKSGLPNDRFSAERPEGSISTLTIQRTEQRDSAMYRCASSLRQAAGYTFGSGTRLTVV.

In this sample, this clone turned up once. The chain recombines TRBV7-2 with TRBJ1-1, with TRBD1 as a possible D gene (5 bases). The germline V and J ends were trimmed by 1 base and 6 bases, with 15 bases remaining between them. CDR1 and CDR2 from the germline V gene are SGHTA and FQGNSA. The CDR3 loop spans 15 amino acids. Written as DNA, the CDR3 is TGTGCCAGCAGCTTAGAGATAGGGACGGGGGCTGAAGCTTTCTTT. Its protein is CASSLEIGTGAEAFF.

Only a few counts were recorded for this clone. V and J are TRBV30 and TRBJ1-5, with 10 positions matching TRBD1. V gave up 4 bases and J gave up 6 bases; unmatched junction bases: 3. Germline-derived CDR1 and CDR2 are GTSNPN and SVGIG (reference sequence). The CDR3 runs 13 residues. CDR3: CAWTGQGSQPQHF. In DNA form, the CDR3 reads TGTGCCTGGACGGGACAGGGGTCTCAGCCCCAGCATTTT.

The chain is built from TRBV19 and TRBJ2-2; D unresolved. This CDR3 region has 12 residues. The germline gives CDR1 LNHDA, CDR2 SQIVND (reference sequence). Trimming pared 8 bases from V and 3 bases from J, leaving 7 bases between. The CDR3 spells CASDKDTGELFF. CDR3 bases: TGTGCCAGTGACAAAGACACCGGGGAGCTGTTTTTT.

This clone was picked up one time. DNA of the CDR3: TGTGCCAGCTCACCCCCGGACAGGGACCTCTATGGCTACACCTTC. This sequence encodes CASSPPDRDLYGYTF. The V call is TRBV18, the J call TRBJ1-2; 8 bases map to TRBD1. Losses at the gene ends were 3 bases for V and 4 bases for J; bases not matched to a gene: 7. The germline gives CDR1 KGHSH, CDR2 LQKENI. CDR3 length: 15 amino acids.

The chain has TRBV7-2 and TRBJ2-7; 13 positions match TRBD2. The V gene end was trimmed by 2 bases and the J gene end by 3 bases; junction bases not matched to a gene: 1. From germline, CDR1 is SGHTA and CDR2 FQGNSA. The CDR3 covers 15 residues. CDR3 sequence (DNA): TGTGCCAGCAGCTTAACTAGCGGGAGGGACTACGAGCAGTACTTC. Translating gives CASSLTSGRDYEQYF.

This chain connects TRBV7-3 to TRBJ2-3, with D uncertain. V was shortened by 2 bases and J by 0 bases, with 9 bases between the two germline ends. CDR1 is SGHTA, CDR2 FQGTGA, per germline. The CDR3 extends over 15 amino acids. The CDR3 protein is CASSLGARSTDTQYF. CDR3 bases: TGTGCCAGCAGCTTAGGAGCTAGGAGCACAGATACGCAGTATTTT.

The chain links TRBV2 to TRBJ2-7; weak D call: TRBD2 (6 bases). This CDR3 contains 11 residues. Germline V gene sequence: CDR1 SNHLY, CDR2 FYNNEI. Trimming shortened V by 2 bases and J by 13 bases, and 12 bases separated the two germline ends. The CDR3: CASSERSSEYF. As DNA, the CDR3 is TGTGCCAGCAGTGAACGGTCTAGCGAATACTTC.

V usage is TRBV19 and J usage is TRBJ2-3; D might be TRBD1 or TRBD2, each matching 5 bases. The CDR3 sequence is 16 residues long. The germline V gene has CDR1 LNHDA and CDR2 SQIVND (reference sequence). V lost 5 bases, J lost 6 bases, and 21 bases lay in between. CDR3 coding DNA: TGTGCCAGTAGTCAGAGGGGCAACAGTTTTGGGGATACGCAGTATTTT. Its protein product is CASSQRGNSFGDTQYF.

This chain connects TRBV9 to TRBJ2-1, with 13 nucleotides matching TRBD2. Germline CDR1 is SGDLS and CDR2 is YYNGEE. The CDR3 is 14 amino acids. Unmatched junction bases numbered 3, after V lost 3 bases and J lost 9 bases. The CDR3, as DNA: TGTGCCAGCAGCGCGGGACTAGCGGGATTTGAGCAGTTCTTC. This sequence encodes CASSAGLAGFEQFF.

The chain couples TRBV4-3 to TRBJ1-2; TRBD1 might be the D (6 bases). This CDR3 has 16 amino acids. Between the trimmed V and J ends, which lost 1 base and 4 bases, there was a span of 16 bases. Germline V lookup: CDR1 LGHNA, CDR2 YSLEER. CDR3 loop: CASSQGLGAETYGYTF. In DNA form, the CDR3 reads TGCGCCAGCAGCCAAGGGTTGGGGGCCGAGACCTATGGCTACACCTTC.

This chain joins TRBV14 and TRBJ1-1; TRBD1 might be the D (5 bases). CDR1 SGHDN and CDR2 FVKESK come from the germline V gene. This CDR3 has 16 amino acids. V dropped 3 bases and J dropped 4 bases, with 18 bases sitting between them. The CDR3, as DNA: TGTGCCAGCAGCCACCTATACGAACGGGGCCGCACTGAAGCTTTCTTT. It translates to CASSHLYERGRTEAFF. Variable domain in full (rest from reference TRBV14 and TRBJ1-1): EAGVTQFPSHSVIEKGQTVTLRCDPISGHDNLYWYRRVMGKEIKFLLHFVKESKQDESGMPNNRFLAERTGGTYSTLKVQPAELEDSGVYFCASSHLYERGRTEAFFGQGTRLTVV.

The rearrangement joins TRBV7-2 to TRBJ2-3; perhaps TRBD1 as D (5 bases). The CDR3 length is 14 residues. Germline CDR1 SGHTA, CDR2 FQGNSA. V was trimmed by 1 base and J by 5 bases, leaving 10 bases between them. In nucleotides, the CDR3 is TGTGCCAGCAGCTTAGATGGGGCCGGAGATACGCAGTATTTT. It is translated as CASSLDGAGDTQYF.

The chain employs TRBV2 and TRBJ2-5; 9 nucleotides line up with TRBD1. Trimming removed 8 bases from V and 3 bases from J; junction bases left unmatched: 7. This CDR3 contains 14 residues. Germline CDR1 reads SNHLY; CDR2 reads FYNNEI. The CDR3, as DNA: TGTGCCAGCGGGACCCGGACAGGGGAAGAGACCCAGTACTTC. Translation: CASGTRTGEETQYF.

V is TRBV5-1 and J is TRBJ2-7; D might be TRBD1 (5 bases). V was cut by 0 bases and J by 1 base, with 17 bases left in between. CDR3 length equals 17 residues. Germline V lookup: CDR1 SGHRS, CDR2 YFSETQ. CDR3 amino acids: CASSLGQLALLSYEQYF. The CDR3 nucleotides read TGCGCCAGCAGCTTGGGACAGCTCGCTCTATTATCCTACGAGCAGTACTTC.

The rearrangement joins TRBV5-1 to TRBJ1-1; TRBD1 agrees at 11 bases. The CDR3 sequence is 16 residues long. Germline-derived CDR1 and CDR2 are SGHRS and YFSETQ. V lost 0 bases, J lost 3 bases, and 4 bases stayed unmatched. The CDR3 sequence: CASSLGTGGFYTEAFF. The CDR3 coding sequence is TGCGCCAGCAGCTTGGGGACAGGGGGCTTTTACACTGAAGCTTTCTTT.

The V gene is TRBV15, the J gene TRBJ1-3; 7 nucleotides align to TRBD1. Germline CDR1 reads LNHNV; CDR2 reads YYDKDF (reference sequence). The CDR3 totals 12 residues. Trimming removed 7 bases from V and 8 bases from J; junction bases left unmatched: 5. CDR3 in amino acids: CATNTGEDTIYF. CDR3 DNA sequence: TGTGCCACCAACACAGGGGAGGACACCATATATTTT.

This sequence joins TRBV27 and TRBJ2-7, with D maybe TRBD1 (5 bases). Trimming pared 4 bases from V and 5 bases from J, leaving 12 bases between. The V gene's germline CDR1 is MNHEY and CDR2 SMNVEV (reference sequence). The length of the CDR3 is 13 residues. This chain's CDR3 is CASSYVGLDEQYF. CDR3 sequence (DNA): TGTGCCAGCAGTTACGTGGGGCTCGACGAGCAGTACTTC.

The rearrangement joins TRBV18 to TRBJ1-5; 8 bases fit TRBD1. V lost 3 bases, J lost 9 bases, and 4 bases stayed unmatched. The CDR3 is 13 residues long. From germline, CDR1 is KGHSH and CDR2 LQKENI. The DNA of the CDR3 is TGTGCCAGCTCACCCGACAGGGGAGGGCCCCAGCATTTT. This translates into CASSPDRGGPQHF.

The chain carries TRBV30 and TRBJ1-2; 9 nucleotides match TRBD1. The CDR3 runs 12 residues. After removal of 5 bases from V and 5 bases from J, the junction contained 3 bases not matched to a gene. Germline V lookup: CDR1 GTSNPN, CDR2 SVGIG (reference sequence). The CDR3 reads CAWVDRGYGYTF. In DNA form, the CDR3 reads TGTGCCTGGGTGGACAGGGGATATGGCTACACCTTC.

The V and J genes are TRBV4-1 and TRBJ2-1, with D maybe TRBD2 (5 bases). The germline V gene has CDR1 MGHRA and CDR2 YSYEKL. V shed 1 base and J shed 3 bases, with 10 bases lying between them. The CDR3 is made up of 15 amino acids. In DNA, the CDR3 is TGCGCCAGCAGCCAAGTGCTAGCTAGCTACAATGAGCAGTTCTTC. As protein: CASSQVLASYNEQFF.

V gene TRBV19 combines with J gene TRBJ2-7; no definite D call. There are 13 residues in the CDR3. The germline V gene has CDR1 LNHDA and CDR2 SQIVND (reference sequence). V was clipped by 6 bases and J by 7 bases, with 16 bases between them. CDR3 coding DNA: TGTGCCAGTAGCCTGGGGATTCAGTGGGAGCAGTACTTC. Translating it yields CASSLGIQWEQYF.

V and J are TRBV5-8 and TRBJ2-7; 7 bases align to TRBD2. Germline V gene data show CDR1 as SGHTS and CDR2 as YDEGEE. The junction had 7 bases not matched to a gene; V was cut back by 0 bases and J by 1 base. The CDR3 extends over 16 amino acids. As DNA, the CDR3 is TGTGCCAGCAGCTTGGTACGCGCTAGCGGTTCCTACGAGCAGTACTTC. It specifies CASSLVRASGSYEQYF.

The rearrangement joins TRBV10-3 to TRBJ2-1, with D maybe TRBD1 (6 bases). The CDR3 is 14 residues long. CDR1 is ENHRY and CDR2 is SYGVKD in the germline V gene. V lost 0 bases and J lost 9, with 12 bases in between. The CDR3 DNA sequence: TGTGCCATCAGTGAGTCGGTGAGAGGGGGTGAGCAGTTCTTC. It is translated as CAISESVRGGEQFF.

This clone occurred once. The chain joins TRBV28 to TRBJ2-6; a possible D gene is TRBD1 (6 bases). The CDR3 has 15 amino acids. V was clipped by 9 bases and J by 2 bases, with 14 bases between them. Germline CDR1 reads MDHEN; CDR2 reads SYDVKM. This CDR3 reads CASSSGEAGANVLTF. CDR3 DNA: TGTGCCAGTTCGTCAGGGGAAGCTGGGGCCAACGTCCTGACTTTC.

The V call is TRBV5-8, the J call TRBJ1-5; no reliable D call. Germline V gives CDR1 SGHTS, CDR2 YDEGEE. Trimming shortened V by 0 bases and J by 4 bases, and 17 bases separated the two germline ends. This CDR3 comprises 17 residues. Here the CDR3 DNA reads TGTGCCAGCAGCTTGGGAATCCGGGCCTCTGGGAATCAGCCCCAGCATTTT. It codes for CASSLGIRASGNQPQHF.

The chain joins TRBV14 to TRBJ1-2, with D maybe TRBD1 (5 bases). Germline values: CDR1 SGHDN, CDR2 FVKESK. V lost 4 bases and J 8 bases, leaving 23 bases between the germline ends. The CDR3 is made up of 16 amino acids. CDR3 sequence: CASSPPGQGFWWGYTF. As DNA, the CDR3 is TGTGCCAGCAGCCCCCCGGGCCAGGGCTTTTGGTGGGGCTACACCTTC.